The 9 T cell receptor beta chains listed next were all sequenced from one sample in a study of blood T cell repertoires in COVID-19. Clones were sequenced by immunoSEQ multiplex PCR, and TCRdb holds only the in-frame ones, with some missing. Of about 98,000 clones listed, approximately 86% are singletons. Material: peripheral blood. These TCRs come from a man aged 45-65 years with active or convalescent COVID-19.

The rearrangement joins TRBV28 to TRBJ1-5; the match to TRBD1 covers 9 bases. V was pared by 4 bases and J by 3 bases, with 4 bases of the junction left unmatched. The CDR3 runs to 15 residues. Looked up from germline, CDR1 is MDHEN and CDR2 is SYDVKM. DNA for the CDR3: TGTGCCAGCAGTTGGGGGACAGGGTTCAATCAGCCCCAGCATTTT. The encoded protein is CASSWGTGFNQPQHF. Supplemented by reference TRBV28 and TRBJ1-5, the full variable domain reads DVKVTQSSRYLVKRTGEKVFLECVQDMDHENMFWYRQDPGLGLRLIYFSYDVKMKEKGDIPEGYSVSREKKERFSLILESASTNQTSMYLCASSWGTGFNQPQHFGDGTRLSIL.

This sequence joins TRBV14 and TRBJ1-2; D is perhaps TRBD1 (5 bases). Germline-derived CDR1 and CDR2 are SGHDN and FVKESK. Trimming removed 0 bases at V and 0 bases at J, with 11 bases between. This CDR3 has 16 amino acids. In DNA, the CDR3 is TGTGCCAGCAGCCAAGACACAGGTATAGCTAACTATGGCTACACCTTC. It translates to CASSQDTGIANYGYTF. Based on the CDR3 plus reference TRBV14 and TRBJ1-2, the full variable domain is EAGVTQFPSHSVIEKGQTVTLRCDPISGHDNLYWYRRVMGKEIKFLLHFVKESKQDESGMPNNRFLAERTGGTYSTLKVQPAELEDSGVYFCASSQDTGIANYGYTFGSGTRLTVV.

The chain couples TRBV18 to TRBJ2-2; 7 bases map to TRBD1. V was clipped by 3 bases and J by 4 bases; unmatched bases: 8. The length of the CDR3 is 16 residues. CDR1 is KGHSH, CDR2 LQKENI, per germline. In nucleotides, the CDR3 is TGTGCCAGCTCACCTCAGGGACAGTCTAGCACCGGGGAGCTGTTTTTT. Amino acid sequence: CASSPQGQSSTGELFF.

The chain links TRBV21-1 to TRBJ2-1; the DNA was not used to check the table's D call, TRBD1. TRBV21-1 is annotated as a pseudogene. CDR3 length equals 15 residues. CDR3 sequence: CASSKGEGAYNEQFF. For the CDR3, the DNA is TGTGCCAGCAGCAAGGGTGAGGGGGCCTACAATGAGCAGTTCTTC.

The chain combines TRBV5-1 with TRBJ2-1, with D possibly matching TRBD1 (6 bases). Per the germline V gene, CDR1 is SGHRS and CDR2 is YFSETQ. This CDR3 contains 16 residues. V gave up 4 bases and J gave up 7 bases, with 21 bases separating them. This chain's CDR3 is CASSPPIGDNLNEQFF. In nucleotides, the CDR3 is TGCGCCAGCAGCCCACCTATCGGGGACAACTTAAATGAGCAGTTCTTC.

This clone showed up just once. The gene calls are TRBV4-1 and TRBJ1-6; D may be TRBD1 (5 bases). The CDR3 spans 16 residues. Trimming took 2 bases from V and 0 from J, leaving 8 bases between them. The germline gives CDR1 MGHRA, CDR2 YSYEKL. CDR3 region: CASSQQGRSYNSPLHF. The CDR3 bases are TGCGCCAGCAGCCAACAGGGCCGCTCCTATAATTCACCCCTCCACTTT.

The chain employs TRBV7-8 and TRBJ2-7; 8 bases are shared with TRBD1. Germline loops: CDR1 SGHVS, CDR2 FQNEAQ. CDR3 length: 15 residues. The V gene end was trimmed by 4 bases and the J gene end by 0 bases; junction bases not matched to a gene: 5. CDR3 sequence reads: CASSSGQGFSYEQYV. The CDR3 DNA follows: TGTGCCAGCAGCTCCGGACAGGGCTTCTCCTACGAGCAGTACGTC.

DNA for the CDR3: TGTGCCAGCAGCTTAGCAGGACTCCAAGAGACCCAGTACTTC. This translates into CASSLAGLQETQYF. This chain uses TRBV7-7 with TRBJ2-5; perhaps TRBD2 as D (5 bases). CDR3 length equals 14 residues. The ends were cut back, 0 bases at V and 1 base at J, with 6 bases in the middle. Germline CDR1 SSHAT, CDR2 FNYEAQ (reference sequence).

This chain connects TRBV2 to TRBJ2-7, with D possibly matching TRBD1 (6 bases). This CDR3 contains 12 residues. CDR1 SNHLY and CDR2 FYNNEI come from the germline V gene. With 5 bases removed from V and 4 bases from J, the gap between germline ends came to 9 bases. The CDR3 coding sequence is TGTGCCAGCAGTTCGACAGGTTACGAGCAGTACGTC. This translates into CASSSTGYEQYV.